The 3 T cell receptor beta chains in this list originate from one sample, sequenced in a study of T cells in Graves' hyperthyroidism and ophthalmopathy. The CDR3 regions of TCR beta were amplified from RNA transcripts. HTBI primers drove first-round RT-PCR of the TCR CDR3. Via MiXCR, TCRdb re-called the multiplex PCR reads, giving one row per CDR3 protein. The sample includes 750,000 to 950,000 distinct CDR3 sequences, around 38% of them seen just once. The sample taken for sequencing was blood. The receptors here all came from a man aged 18 to 30 with Graves' hyperthyroidism.

This clonotype was picked up a small number of times. The chain links TRBV7-9 to TRBJ2-7, with TRBD2 identical over 9 bases. This CDR3 contains 14 residues. V lost 3 bases and J lost 7; bases outside the gene matches: 7. CDR1 and CDR2 (germline): SEHNR, FQNEAQ (reference sequence). The CDR3 nucleotides are TGTGCCAGCAGCTTGTCTAGCGGGACCCTAGAGCAGTACTTC. Its protein product is CASSLSSGTLEQYF.

This clonotype appeared a single time. This CDR3 reads CSLEAGNTEAFF. The CDR3 nucleotides are TGCAGCTTAGAGGCAGGGAACACTGAAGCTTTCTTT. This sequence joins TRBV29-1 and TRBJ1-1; D ambiguous. In germline, CDR1 is SQVTM, CDR2 ANQGSEA. Trimming took off 8 bases at V and 1 base at J, with 11 bases between the two ends. The CDR3 extends over 12 amino acids.

CDR3 bases: TGTGCCAGCAGTTTTGGCCAGGGGAGCCTGAACACTGAAGCTTTCTTT. It specifies CASSFGQGSLNTEAFF. The chain couples TRBV12-3 or TRBV12-4 to TRBJ1-1; possibly TRBD1 for D (6 bases). The CDR3 sequence is 16 residues long. Trimming removed 3 bases at V and 0 bases at J, with 14 bases between.